These 18 T cell receptor beta chains were all obtained from the same sample, sequenced in a study of long-term antiretroviral therapy in people with HIV. An immunoSEQ assay, version v3.0, was performed at survey level. Produced via immunoSEQ multiplex PCR; TCRdb's table is partial and in-frame only. The sample contains 15,000 to 20,000 clones, 84% of which appear only once. The specimen was unsorted PBMCs, collected 0.9 years after starting antiretroviral therapy. The origin of the receptors is a man younger than 35 with HIV.

This clone was detected a few times. CDR3 nucleotides: TGTGCCAGCAGCTTCACGGAGGAAAACTATGGCTACACCTTC. This translates into CASSFTEENYGYTF. The chain couples TRBV7-9 to TRBJ1-2, with D hard to call. The CDR3 contains 14 residues. V was pared by 3 bases and J by 2 bases, with 10 bases between. CDR1 is SEHNR, CDR2 FQNEAQ, per germline (reference sequence).

V is TRBV4-1 and J is TRBJ2-4; D may be TRBD1 (5 bases). Germline-derived CDR1 and CDR2 are MGHRA and YSYEKL. This CDR3 region has 14 residues. Between the trimmed V and J ends, which lost 6 bases and 0 bases, there was a span of 9 bases. CDR3 sequence: CASRDILAKNIQYF. In nucleotides, the CDR3 is TGCGCCAGCAGGGACATCCTAGCCAAAAACATTCAGTACTTC.

The rearrangement uses TRBV10-1 and TRBJ1-6; D gene ambiguous. Germline V CDR1 and CDR2: WNHNN, SYGVQD (reference sequence). With 4 bases removed from V and 3 bases from J, the gap between germline ends came to 7 bases. The CDR3 contains 14 residues. The CDR3 loop reads CASSAGIYNSPLHF. The CDR3 DNA follows: TGCGCCAGCAGTGCGGGTATCTATAATTCACCCCTCCACTTT.

The chain couples TRBV5-1 to TRBJ2-6; no clear D. V was trimmed by 0 bases and J by 4 bases, leaving 11 bases between them. Germline V lookup: CDR1 SGHRS, CDR2 YFSETQ. CDR3 length: 16 residues. In DNA, the CDR3 is TGCGCCAGCAGCTTGGCCGCCGGGCTCGGGGCCAACGTCCTGACTTTC. Its protein product is CASSLAAGLGANVLTF. Supplemented by reference TRBV5-1 and TRBJ2-6, the full variable domain reads KAGVTQTPRYLIKTRGQQVTLSCSPISGHRSVSWYQQTPGQGLQFLFEYFSETQRNKGNFPGRFSGRQFSNSRSEMNVSTLELGDSALYLCASSLAAGLGANVLTFGAGSRLTVL.

This chain links TRBV15 with TRBJ1-4; 11 bases line up with TRBD1. J gave up 8 bases and V 3 bases, and 2 bases lay outside the gene matches. The CDR3 has 14 residues. CDR1 LNHNV and CDR2 YYDKDF come from the germline V gene (reference sequence). The CDR3 sequence: CATSRGDRGEKLFF. The CDR3 bases are TGTGCCACCAGCAGGGGGGACAGGGGGGAAAAACTGTTTTTT.

This clone was counted once. The rearrangement joins TRBV10-3 to TRBJ2-1; D uncertain. The V gene's germline CDR1 is ENHRY and CDR2 SYGVKD. V lost 7 bases and J lost 8, with 18 bases in between. The CDR3 totals 14 residues. The CDR3 DNA is TGTGCCATCACCTCAGAAGGACCGTCCGATGAGCAGTTCTTC. Translating gives CAITSEGPSDEQFF.

The V call is TRBV5-1, the J call TRBJ2-3; D unclear. CDR1 and CDR2 (germline): SGHRS, YFSETQ. Trimming removed 4 bases at V and 2 bases at J, with 11 bases between. The CDR3 has 14 residues. The CDR3 nucleotides read TGCGCCAGCAGCCCCGGAGAGGTCACAGATACGCAGTATTTT. Residues: CASSPGEVTDTQYF.

The genes are TRBV11-3 and TRBJ1-1; 8 bases are shared with TRBD1. The CDR3 totals 14 residues. V lost 5 bases, J lost 3 bases, and 5 bases stayed unmatched. Germline loops: CDR1 SGHNT, CDR2 YENEEA. Here the CDR3 reads CASSLQGDHTEAFF. In DNA, the CDR3 is TGTGCCAGCAGCCTACAGGGGGATCACACTGAAGCTTTCTTT.

This clone has just a few counts. The chain uses TRBV27 and TRBJ1-6; D might be TRBD1 (5 bases). V was clipped by 8 bases and J by 5 bases, with 19 bases between them. CDR1 is MNHEY, CDR2 SMNVEV, per germline (reference sequence). The CDR3 is 16 amino acids. The CDR3 DNA sequence: TGTGCCAGCGCCGGACCAGGGCCTGGAAATAATTCACCCCTCCACTTT. Translation: CASAGPGPGNNSPLHF.

The chain couples TRBV19 to TRBJ2-5; D unclear. This CDR3 has 14 amino acids. Germline V lookup: CDR1 LNHDA, CDR2 SQIVND (reference sequence). Trimming pared 7 bases from V and 0 bases from J, leaving 12 bases between. CDR3 nucleotide sequence: TGTGCCAGTAAGGTCCCAGGATACCAAGAGACCCAGTACTTC. This encodes CASKVPGYQETQYF.

The chain combines TRBV28 with TRBJ2-3; D uncertain. This CDR3 region has 13 residues. The germline V gene encodes CDR1 MDHEN and CDR2 SYDVKM. Trimming took off 1 base at V and 1 base at J, with 3 bases between the two ends. As DNA, the CDR3 is TGTGCCAGCAGTTTATTCCGCACAGATACGCAGTATTTT. It yields the protein CASSLFRTDTQYF.

CDR3 nucleotide sequence: TGTGCCAGCACAGGAGGGTCCCACTATGGCTACACCTTC. This translates into CASTGGSHYGYTF. The genes are TRBV28 and TRBJ1-2, with unresolved D. CDR1 and CDR2 (germline): MDHEN, SYDVKM. CDR3 length: 13 residues. Trimming cost V 7 bases and J 3 bases, with 12 bases left between them.

The rearrangement uses TRBV7-8 and TRBJ2-1, with a weak D call TRBD2 (6 bases). The CDR3 length is 15 residues. Germline-derived CDR1 and CDR2 are SGHVS and FQNEAQ. The germline V and J ends were trimmed by 5 bases and 6 bases, with 17 bases remaining between them. CDR3 in amino acids: CASSRGVGLSNEQFF. CDR3 bases: TGTGCCAGCAGCCGCGGGGTGGGACTCTCCAATGAGCAGTTCTTC.

This clone was seen more than once but under ten times. The chain recombines TRBV11-2 with TRBJ2-2, with unresolved D. Germline CDR1 is SGHAT and CDR2 is FQNNGV. Trimming took 2 bases from V and 0 from J, leaving 4 bases between them. CDR3 length: 14 amino acids. The CDR3 here is CASSLPPNTGELFF. The CDR3 DNA is TGTGCCAGCAGCTTACCCCCGAACACCGGGGAGCTGTTTTTT.

The chain carries TRBV11-2 and TRBJ1-4; 7 nucleotides agree with TRBD1. Germline trimming cut 5 bases from V and 7 bases from J; bases unmatched to any gene: 10. Germline V gene data show CDR1 as SGHAT and CDR2 as FQNNGV. This CDR3 comprises 15 residues. Written as DNA, the CDR3 is TGTGCCAGCAGCCGAAACACAGGGGTCGGTGAAAAACTGTTTTTT. It encodes CASSRNTGVGEKLFF.

This sequence joins TRBV9 and TRBJ2-7, with a weak D call TRBD2 (6 bases). There are 15 residues in the CDR3. Germline V gives CDR1 SGDLS, CDR2 YYNGEE. The V end was cut by 2 bases, the J end by 7 bases, with 19 bases between. CDR3 DNA sequence: TGTGCCAGCAGCGTTTTCGGTGGAGGGTCGGGGGAGCAGTACTTC. Amino acid sequence: CASSVFGGGSGEQYF.

The chain employs TRBV30 and TRBJ2-7, with 7 bases identical to TRBD1. Per the germline V gene, CDR1 is GTSNPN and CDR2 is SVGIG (reference sequence). This CDR3 has 14 residues. V gave up 6 bases and J gave up 2 bases; unmatched junction bases: 10. CDR3: CACTRTGLTYEQYF. DNA of the CDR3: TGTGCCTGTACCAGGACAGGTCTTACCTACGAGCAGTACTTC.

The CDR3 coding sequence is TGTGCCAGCAGCTTCGACAGGGTGTCACCCCTCCACTTT. This translates into CASSFDRVSPLHF. The chain employs TRBV11-3 and TRBJ1-6; 7 bases map to TRBD1. Germline V gene lookup returns CDR1 SGHNT and CDR2 YENEEA. With V trimmed by 3 bases and J by 10 bases, 3 bases remained unmatched. The CDR3 loop spans 13 amino acids.